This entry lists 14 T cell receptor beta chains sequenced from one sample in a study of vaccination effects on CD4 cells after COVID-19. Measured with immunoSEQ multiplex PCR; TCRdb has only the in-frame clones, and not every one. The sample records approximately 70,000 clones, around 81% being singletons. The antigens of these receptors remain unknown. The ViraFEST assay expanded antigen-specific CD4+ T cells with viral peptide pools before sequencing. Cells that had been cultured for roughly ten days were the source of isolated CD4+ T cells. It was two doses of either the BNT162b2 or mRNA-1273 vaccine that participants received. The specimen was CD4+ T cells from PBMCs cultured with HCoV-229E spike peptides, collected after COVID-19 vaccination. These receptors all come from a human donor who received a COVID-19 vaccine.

This CDR3 is CASSAQMSDTIYF. The DNA of the CDR3 is TGTGCCAGCAGCGCCCAGATGAGTGACACCATATATTTT. The J gene is TRBJ1-3, the V gene TRBV9; no clear D. The CDR3 spans 13 residues. V dropped 3 bases and J dropped 8 bases, with 12 bases sitting between them. The V gene's germline CDR1 is SGDLS and CDR2 YYNGEE.

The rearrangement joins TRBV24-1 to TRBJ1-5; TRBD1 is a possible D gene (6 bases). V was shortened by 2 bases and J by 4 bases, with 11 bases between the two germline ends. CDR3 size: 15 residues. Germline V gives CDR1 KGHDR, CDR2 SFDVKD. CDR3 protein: CATSDSRTVNQPQHF. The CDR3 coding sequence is TGTGCCACCAGTGATTCGAGGACAGTAAATCAGCCCCAGCATTTT.

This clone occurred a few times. CDR3 residues: CASSIAGGPQYEQYV. The CDR3 DNA is TGTGCCAGTAGTATAGCGGGGGGCCCGCAATACGAGCAGTACGTC. V gene TRBV19 combines with J gene TRBJ2-7; D is possibly TRBD2 (7 bases). From germline, CDR1 is LNHDA and CDR2 SQIVND (reference sequence). The CDR3 spans 15 residues. Trimming took 1 base from V and 4 from J, leaving 14 bases between them.

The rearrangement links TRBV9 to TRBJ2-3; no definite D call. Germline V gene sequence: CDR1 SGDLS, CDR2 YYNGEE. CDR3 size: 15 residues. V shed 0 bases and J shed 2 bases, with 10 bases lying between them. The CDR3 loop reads CASSVGRVITDTQYF. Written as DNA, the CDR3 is TGTGCCAGCAGCGTAGGACGGGTAATCACAGATACGCAGTATTTT.

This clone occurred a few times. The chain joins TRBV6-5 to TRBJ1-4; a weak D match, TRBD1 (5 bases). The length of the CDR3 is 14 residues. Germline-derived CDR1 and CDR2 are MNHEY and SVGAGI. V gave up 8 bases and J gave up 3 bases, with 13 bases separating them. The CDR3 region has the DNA TGTGCCAGCTTTGCAGGGCCTTCTAATGAAAAACTGTTTTTT. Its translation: CASFAGPSNEKLFF.

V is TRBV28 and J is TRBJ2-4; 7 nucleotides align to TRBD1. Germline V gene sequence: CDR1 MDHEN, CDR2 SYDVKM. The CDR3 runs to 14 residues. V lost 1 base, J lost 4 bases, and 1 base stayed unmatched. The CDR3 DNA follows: TGTGCCAGCAGTTTATCGGGACAGAAAAACATTCAGTACTTC. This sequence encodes CASSLSGQKNIQYF.

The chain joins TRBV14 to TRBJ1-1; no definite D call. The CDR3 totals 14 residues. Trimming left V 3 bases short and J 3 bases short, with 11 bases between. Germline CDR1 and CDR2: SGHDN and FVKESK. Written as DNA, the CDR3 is TGTGCCAGCAGCCATCTTCCCCCGGACACTGAAGCTTTCTTT. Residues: CASSHLPPDTEAFF.

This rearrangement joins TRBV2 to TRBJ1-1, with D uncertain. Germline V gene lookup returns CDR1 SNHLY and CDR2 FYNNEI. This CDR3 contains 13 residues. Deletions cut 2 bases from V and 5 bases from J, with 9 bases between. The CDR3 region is CASSEIPGTEAFF. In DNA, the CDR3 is TGTGCCAGCAGTGAAATCCCGGGGACTGAAGCTTTCTTT.

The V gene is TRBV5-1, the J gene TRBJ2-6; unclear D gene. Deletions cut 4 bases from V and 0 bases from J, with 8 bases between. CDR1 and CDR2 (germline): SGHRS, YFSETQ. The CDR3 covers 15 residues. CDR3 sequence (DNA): TGCGCCAGCAGCCCGGACGGCTCTGGGGCCAACGTCCTGACTTTC. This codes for CASSPDGSGANVLTF. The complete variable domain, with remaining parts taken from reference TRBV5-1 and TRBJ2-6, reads KAGVTQTPRYLIKTRGQQVTLSCSPISGHRSVSWYQQTPGQGLQFLFEYFSETQRNKGNFPGRFSGRQFSNSRSEMNVSTLELGDSALYLCASSPDGSGANVLTFGAGSRLTVL.

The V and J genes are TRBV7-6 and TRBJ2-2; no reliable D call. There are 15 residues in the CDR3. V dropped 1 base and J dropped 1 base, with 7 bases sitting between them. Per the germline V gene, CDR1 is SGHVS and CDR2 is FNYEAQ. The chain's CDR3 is CASSLDGRNTGELFF. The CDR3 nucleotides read TGTGCCAGCAGCTTAGATGGCAGGAACACCGGGGAGCTGTTTTTT. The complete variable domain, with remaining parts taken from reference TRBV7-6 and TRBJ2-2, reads GAGVSQSPRYKVTKRGQDVALRCDPISGHVSLYWYRQALGQGPEFLTYFNYEAQQDKSGLPNDRFSAERPEGSISTLTIQRTEQRDSAMYRCASSLDGRNTGELFFGEGSRLTVL.

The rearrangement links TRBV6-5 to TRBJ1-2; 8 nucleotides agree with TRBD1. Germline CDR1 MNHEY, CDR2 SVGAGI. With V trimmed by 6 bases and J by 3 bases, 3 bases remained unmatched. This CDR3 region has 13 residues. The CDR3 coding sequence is TGTGCCAGCAGCAGGGGGCGAGACTATGGCTACACCTTC. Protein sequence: CASSRGRDYGYTF.

CDR3 in amino acids: CASSQDPRGGYGYTF. The CDR3 DNA reads TGCGCCAGCAGCCAAGATCCCAGGGGAGGATATGGCTACACCTTC. V usage is TRBV4-3 and J usage is TRBJ1-2, with TRBD1 as a possible D gene (6 bases). This CDR3 is built from 15 residues. Germline V gene data show CDR1 as LGHNA and CDR2 as YSLEER. Trimming removed 0 bases from V and 5 bases from J, with 13 bases in between.

The CDR3 protein is CASSLIGTGELFF. As DNA, the CDR3 is TGTGCCAGCAGTTTAATCGGGACCGGGGAGCTGTTTTTT. The chain links TRBV12-3 or TRBV12-4 to TRBJ2-2; D ambiguous. V lost 2 bases, J lost 5 bases, and 6 bases lay in between. The CDR3 consists of 13 residues.

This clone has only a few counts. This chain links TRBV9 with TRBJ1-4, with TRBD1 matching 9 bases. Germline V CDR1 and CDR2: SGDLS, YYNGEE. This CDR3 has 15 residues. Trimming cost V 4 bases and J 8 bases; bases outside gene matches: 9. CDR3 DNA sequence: TGTGCCAGCAGCCTCGGGACAGGGTCTTGGGAAAAACTGTTTTTT. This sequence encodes CASSLGTGSWEKLFF.